Listed below are T cell receptor beta chains from one sample, sequenced in a study of blood T cell repertoires in COVID-19. Only in-frame clones appear in the TCRdb table, and some are missing; sequencing was by immunoSEQ multiplex PCR. This sample has tens of thousands of clones, with less than 80% found just once. Specimen: peripheral blood. Receptors originate from a man in his 60s with active or convalescent COVID-19. Both conserved end residues are part of each CDR3. D genes are given only for firm matches. Expanded clones are given a class, and other clones once, few, many or no size at all.

d_call j_call v_call clone_size cdr3_nt cdr3_aa
- TRBJ2-3 TRBV3-1/TRBV3-2 - TGTGCCAGCAGCCAAGATCGAGCCCCTAGCACAGATACGCAGTATTTT CASSQDRAPSTDTQYF
TRBD1 TRBJ1-2 TRBV28 - TGTGCCAGCAGCTCCGGACAGGGTAATGGTGGCTACACCTTC CASSSGQGNGGYTF
TRBD1 TRBJ1-6 TRBV5-1 - TGCGCCAGCAGCTTTGGGACAGGGACCAATTCACCCCTCCACTTT CASSFGTGTNSPLHF
- TRBJ1-5 TRBV5-1 - TGCGCCAGCAGCTTGTACGGGGGACGGGATCAGCCCCAGCATTTT CASSLYGGRDQPQHF
- TRBJ2-7 TRBV4-1 - TGCGCCAGCAGCCAGGGACATCCTTCCTACGAGCAGTACTTC CASSQGHPSYEQYF
TRBD1 TRBJ2-5 TRBV5-1 - TGCGCCAGCAGCCCTGGGACAGGGGGCGCGGGGGAGACCCAGTACTTC CASSPGTGGAGETQYF
- TRBJ2-7 TRBV27 - TGTGCCAGCGCCGAGGGGCGGGGACAGAAATTCTACGAGCAGTACTTC CASAEGRGQKFYEQYF
- TRBJ2-7 TRBV2 - TGTGCCAGCACCCTGAGGCCCCGGTCTACTAAAGAGCAGTACTTC CASTLRPRSTKEQYF
TRBD2 TRBJ2-5 TRBV2 once TGTGCCCTTCGGGGGGATCAAGAGACCCAGTACTTC CALRGDQETQYF
TRBD2 TRBJ2-5 TRBV4-2 - TGTGCCAGCAGCTATAACGGGGGGGCCTTGGAGACCCAGTACTTC CASSYNGGALETQYF
- TRBJ2-7 TRBV7-3 - TGTGCCAGCAGCGAGGGCCCTTCCTACGAGCAGTACTTC CASSEGPSYEQYF
TRBD1 TRBJ2-3 TRBV19 - TGTGCCAGTAGTATATGGACAGGGGGTGATACGCAGTATTTT CASSIWTGGDTQYF
- TRBJ1-1 TRBV10-3 - TGTGCCACCGGAGGGGGGGCGACTGAAGCTTTCTTT CATGGGATEAFF
- TRBJ1-1 TRBV13 - TGTGCCAGCAGCCAGCCCCCAGGGTATCGTGAAGCTTTCTTT CASSQPPGYREAFF
TRBD1 TRBJ2-7 TRBV5-1 - TGCGCCAGCAGCTTGGACAGGGGGCAGAACGAGCAGTACTTC CASSLDRGQNEQYF
TRBD2 TRBJ2-7 TRBV29-1 - TGCAGCGTTGTGGCTAGCGGGGCTTACGAGCAGTACTTC CSVVASGAYEQYF
- TRBJ1-2 TRBV3-1/TRBV3-2 once TGTGCCAGCAGCCAGGGGGCGGACTATGGCTACACCTTC CASSQGADYGYTF
TRBD1 TRBJ2-2 TRBV15 once TGTGCCACCAGCAGAGATTGGGACAGCCTCAACACCGGGGAGCTGTTTTTT CATSRDWDSLNTGELFF
- TRBJ1-2 TRBV2 - TGTGCCAGCAGTGAGGGCAGAGTTAACTATGGCTACACCTTC CASSEGRVNYGYTF
TRBD2 TRBJ2-2 TRBV3-1/TRBV3-2 - TGTGCCAGCAGCCTACTAGCGGGGAACACCGGGGAGCTGTTTTTT CASSLLAGNTGELFF
TRBD1 TRBJ1-1 TRBV7-9 - TGTGCCAGCAGCTTAAATCCGGGACAGGGAGGAAACACTGAAGCTTTCTTT CASSLNPGQGGNTEAFF
- TRBJ2-7 TRBV5-5 few TGTGCCAGCAGCTTGGCCTTCGTAAGCCCCACCTACGAGCAGTACTTC CASSLAFVSPTYEQYF
- TRBJ2-1 TRBV2 - TGTGCCAGCAGTGAAGCAGGAGGGGGCAACTACAATGAGCAGTTCTTC CASSEAGGGNYNEQFF
- TRBJ1-5 TRBV13 - TGTGCCAGCAGCTTTACCAGGGTAAATCAGCCCCAGCATTTT CASSFTRVNQPQHF
- TRBJ2-1 TRBV29-1 - TGCAGCGGACTCGGAGCTTCTGGGTCCTACAATGAGCAGTTCTTC CSGLGASGSYNEQFF
TRBD1 TRBJ1-1 TRBV18 - TGTGCCAGCTCACCACTGGGGACAGGGGGCGGGATGAACACTGAAGCTTTCTTT CASSPLGTGGGMNTEAFF
TRBD1 TRBJ1-6 TRBV3-1/TRBV3-2 few TGTGCCAGCAGGGCTGACAGGGTGTATAATTCACCCCTCCACTTT CASRADRVYNSPLHF
TRBD1 TRBJ2-3 TRBV29-1 - TGCAGCGCCGGTCTGGGACAGACGCCCCCGGATACGCAGTATTTT CSAGLGQTPPDTQYF
- TRBJ1-1 TRBV13 - TGTGCCAGCAGCTTAGGCAAGCAGGTGAACACTGAAGCTTTCTTT CASSLGKQVNTEAFF
TRBD2 TRBJ2-4 TRBV11-1 - TGTGCCAGCAGCTTAGACCCCGGGGGGGCGGAAAACATTCAGTACTTC CASSLDPGGAENIQYF